This TCR beta chain originates from a study of regulatory T cells in long-lasting Graves disease. Notes on the study in general: Accuracy was perhaps lowered by the small sample size. TCR diversity was lower in persistent Graves' patients (versus newly diagnosed ones). The study examined only peripheral blood, not thyroid tissue.

After removal of 3 bases from V and 3 bases from J, the junction contained 13 bases not matched to a gene. CDR3 size: 18 residues. Germline CDR1 is SGHAT and CDR2 is FQNNGV. For TCR beta, libraries came from iRepertoire HTBI primers and Arm-PCR of CDR3 regions. TCRdb itself ran the multiplex PCR reads through MiXCR, one entry per CDR3 protein. The sample comprises over 200,000 distinct CDR3 sequences, about 20% of which are singletons, and 11% to 15% rests with the top ten. Specified time point: newly diagnosed GD, antithyroid drugs for less than 3 months. RNA isolated from PBMCs was used to make the TCR library. A note on this clonotype: Its antigen is still unknown.

The same sample was also used in a study of T cells in Graves' hyperthyroidism and ophthalmopathy. That study adds: Exclusion followed for patients with uncontrolled infection, other autoimmune disease, pregnancy or lactation.

The rearrangement links TRBV11-2 to TRBJ2-1; 8 nucleotides line up with TRBD2. The receptor comes from a woman in her twenties or thirties with Graves disease. Sequencing used peripheral blood mononuclear cells (PBMCs), obtained at new diagnosis, from a patient treated with antithyroid drugs. CDR3 protein: CASSFNARAGAFYNEQFF. The CDR3 DNA sequence: TGTGCCAGCAGCTTTAACGCCCGAGCGGGGGCTTTCTACAATGAGCAGTTCTTC.